Below are 8 T cell receptor beta chains sequenced from a single sample in a study of CD8 T cells in Susac syndrome. Reverse transcription of about 0.5 to 1 ug RNA used random hexamers. TCRdb re-analysed the immunoSEQ multiplex PCR reads in MiXCR, keeping a single row per CDR3 protein. The sample carries fewer than 250,000 distinct CDR3 sequences, 92% recorded once. The sequencing sample was made of CD8+ T cells from PBMCs. The receptors were sampled from a human donor with multiple sclerosis.

J is TRBJ2-7 and V is TRBV12-5, with D uncertain. Germline CDR1 reads LGHNT; CDR2 reads FRNRAP. CDR3 size: 15 residues. The ends were cut back, 2 bases at V and 1 base at J, with 12 bases in the middle. CDR3 nucleotide sequence: TGTGCTAGTGGTTTGACCCCAACTCCTTCCTACGAGCAGTACTTC. Translation: CASGLTPTPSYEQYF.

The chain joins TRBV19 to TRBJ1-2; possible D gene TRBD1, 5 bases. Per the germline V gene, CDR1 is LNHDA and CDR2 is SQIVND (reference sequence). V was pared by 3 bases and J by 7 bases, with 6 bases between. The length of the CDR3 is 11 residues. CDR3 residues: CASSMGRGYTF. The CDR3 region has the DNA TGTGCCAGTAGTATGGGACGTGGCTACACCTTC.

J is TRBJ1-2 and V is TRBV2; D uncertain. V gave up 2 bases and J gave up 8 bases, with 12 bases separating them. This CDR3 comprises 13 residues. In germline, CDR1 is SNHLY, CDR2 FYNNEI. The CDR3 loop is CASSENWKGGYTF. Here the CDR3 DNA reads TGTGCCAGCAGTGAAAACTGGAAGGGAGGCTACACCTTC. Complete variable domain (other parts from reference TRBV2 and TRBJ1-2): EPEVTQTPSHQVTQMGQEVILRCVPISNHLYFYWYRQILGQKVEFLVSFYNNEISEKSEIFDDQFSVERPDGSNFTLKIRSTKLEDSAMYFCASSENWKGGYTFGSGTRLTVV.

This chain connects TRBV30 to TRBJ1-2; 12 nucleotides align to TRBD1. V trimming: 2 bases; J trimming: 8 bases; junction bases outside the gene matches: 6. CDR1 is GTSNPN and CDR2 is SVGIG in the germline V gene (reference sequence). The CDR3 has 14 residues. The CDR3 region has the DNA TGTGCCTGGAGTCCGGGACAGGGGGCTAGGGGCTACACCTTC. It translates to CAWSPGQGARGYTF. The entire variable domain, with the rest obtained from reference TRBV30 and TRBJ1-2, is as follows: SQTIHQWPATLVQPVGSPLSLECTVEGTSNPNLYWYRQAAGRGLQLLFYSVGIGQISSEVPQNLSASRPQDRQFILSSKKLLLSDSGFYLCAWSPGQGARGYTFGSGTRLTVV.

The J gene is TRBJ1-5, the V gene TRBV6-6; the D gene is possibly TRBD1 (5 bases). V was shortened by 2 bases and J by 7 bases, with 15 bases between the two germline ends. CDR3 length: 15 residues. Per the germline V gene, CDR1 is MNHNY and CDR2 is SVGAGI (reference sequence). The CDR3 loop reads CASSYGQGITQPQHF. In DNA form, the CDR3 reads TGTGCCAGCAGTTACGGTCAGGGAATAACCCAGCCCCAGCATTTT.

This clonotype showed up just once. The V call is TRBV5-4, the J call TRBJ2-3; a possible D gene is TRBD2 (5 bases). The germline V gene has CDR1 SGHNT and CDR2 YYREEE (reference sequence). Deletions cut 4 bases from V and 0 bases from J, with 9 bases between. The CDR3 spans 14 residues. The CDR3: CASSPEGSTDTQYF. Written as DNA, the CDR3 is TGTGCCAGCAGCCCCGAGGGTAGCACAGATACGCAGTATTTT.

V is TRBV29-1 and J is TRBJ2-7; D may be TRBD1 or TRBD2 (5 bases each). V was pared by 1 base and J by 6 bases, with 16 bases between. The CDR3 covers 14 residues. Germline lookup yields CDR1 SQVTM and CDR2 ANQGSEA. The CDR3 sequence: CSVEAVGDGREQYF. DNA for the CDR3: TGCAGCGTTGAAGCCGTTGGGGACGGCCGCGAGCAGTACTTC.

The V call is TRBV19, the J call TRBJ1-4, with D possibly TRBD1 on 6 matching bases. The CDR3 contains 14 residues. V lost 9 bases and J lost 0, with 11 bases in between. The V gene's germline CDR1 is LNHDA and CDR2 SQIVND (reference sequence). The CDR3 reads CASWDTATNEKLFF. DNA of the CDR3: TGTGCCAGCTGGGACACCGCAACTAATGAAAAACTGTTTTTT.